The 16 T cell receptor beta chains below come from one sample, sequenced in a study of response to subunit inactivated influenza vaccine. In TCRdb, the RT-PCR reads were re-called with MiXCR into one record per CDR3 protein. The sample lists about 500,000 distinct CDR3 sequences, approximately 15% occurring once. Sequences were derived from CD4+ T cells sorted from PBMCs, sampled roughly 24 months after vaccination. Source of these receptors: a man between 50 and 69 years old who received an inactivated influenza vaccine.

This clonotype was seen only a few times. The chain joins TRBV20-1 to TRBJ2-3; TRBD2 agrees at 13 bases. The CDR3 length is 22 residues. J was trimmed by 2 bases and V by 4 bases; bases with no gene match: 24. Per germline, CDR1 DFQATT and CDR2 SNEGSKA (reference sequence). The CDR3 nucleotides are TGCAGTGCTAAGGCAGGGCAATTCGCCGGGACTAGCGGGATTATTCACACAGATACGCAGTATTTT. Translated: CSAKAGQFAGTSGIIHTDTQYF.

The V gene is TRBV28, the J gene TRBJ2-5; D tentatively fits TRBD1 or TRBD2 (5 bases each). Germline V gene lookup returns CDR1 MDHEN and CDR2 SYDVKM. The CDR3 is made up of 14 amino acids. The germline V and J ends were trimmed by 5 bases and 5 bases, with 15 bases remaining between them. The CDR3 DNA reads TGTGCCAGCAGTGACTTCGGGACGGTGGAGACCCAGTACTTC. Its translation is CASSDFGTVETQYF.

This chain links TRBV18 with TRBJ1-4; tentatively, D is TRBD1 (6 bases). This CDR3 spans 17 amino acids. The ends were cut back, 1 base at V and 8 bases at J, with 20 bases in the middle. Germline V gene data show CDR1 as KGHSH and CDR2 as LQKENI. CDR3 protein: CASSPRPGHQAPEKLFF. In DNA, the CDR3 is TGTGCCAGCTCACCACGGCCGGGACACCAGGCACCGGAAAAACTGTTTTTT.

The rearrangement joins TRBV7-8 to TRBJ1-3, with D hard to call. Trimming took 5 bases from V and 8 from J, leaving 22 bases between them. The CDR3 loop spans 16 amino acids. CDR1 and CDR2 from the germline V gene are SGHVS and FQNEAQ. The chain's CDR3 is CASSARRAIGRDTIYF. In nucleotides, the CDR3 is TGTGCCAGCAGCGCCCGGAGGGCCATCGGGAGGGACACCATATATTTT. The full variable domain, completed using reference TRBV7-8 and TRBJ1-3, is GAGVSQSPRYKVAKRGQDVALRCDPISGHVSLFWYQQALGQGPEFLTYFQNEAQLDKSGLPSDRFFAERPEGSVSTLKIQRTQQEDSAVYLCASSARRAIGRDTIYFGEGSWLTVV.

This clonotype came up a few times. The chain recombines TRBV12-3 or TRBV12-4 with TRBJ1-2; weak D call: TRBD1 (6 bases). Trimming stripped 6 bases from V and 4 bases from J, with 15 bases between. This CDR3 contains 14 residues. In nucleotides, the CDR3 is TGTGCCAGCAGGAACGCTGGGGGGGCCTATGGCTACACCTTC. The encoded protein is CASRNAGGAYGYTF.

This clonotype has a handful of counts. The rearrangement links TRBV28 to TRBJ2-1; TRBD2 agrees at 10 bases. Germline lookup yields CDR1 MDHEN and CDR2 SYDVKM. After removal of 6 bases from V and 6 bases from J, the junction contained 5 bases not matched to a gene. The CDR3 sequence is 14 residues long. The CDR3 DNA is TGTGCCAGCAGGCGACTAGCGGGCCTCAATGAGCAGTTCTTC. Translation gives CASRRLAGLNEQFF.

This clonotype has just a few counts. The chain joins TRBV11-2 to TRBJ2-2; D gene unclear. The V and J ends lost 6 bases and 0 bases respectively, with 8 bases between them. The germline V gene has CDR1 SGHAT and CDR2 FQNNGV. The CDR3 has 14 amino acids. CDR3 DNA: TGTGCCAGCAGGGCCACCGCGAACACCGGGGAGCTGTTTTTT. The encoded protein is CASRATANTGELFF.

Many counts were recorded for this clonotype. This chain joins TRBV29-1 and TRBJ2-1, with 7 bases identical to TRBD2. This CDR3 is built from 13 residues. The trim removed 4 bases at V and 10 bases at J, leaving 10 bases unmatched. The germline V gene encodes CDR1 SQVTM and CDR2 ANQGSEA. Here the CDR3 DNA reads TGCAGCGTTGTCGGGGGGAGATTGAGCGAGCAGTTCTTC. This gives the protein CSVVGGRLSEQFF.

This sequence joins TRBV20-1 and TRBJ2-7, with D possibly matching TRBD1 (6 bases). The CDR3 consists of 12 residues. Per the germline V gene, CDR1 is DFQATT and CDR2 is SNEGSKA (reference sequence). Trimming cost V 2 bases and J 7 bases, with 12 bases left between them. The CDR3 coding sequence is TGCAGTGCTAGACCAGGGGATAGGGAGCAGTACTTC. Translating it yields CSARPGDREQYF.

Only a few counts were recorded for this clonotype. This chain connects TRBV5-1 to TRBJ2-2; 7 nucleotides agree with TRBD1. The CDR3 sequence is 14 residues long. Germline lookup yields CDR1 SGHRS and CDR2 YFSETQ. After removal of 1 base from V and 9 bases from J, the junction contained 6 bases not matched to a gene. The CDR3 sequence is CASSLRQGWWELFF. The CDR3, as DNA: TGCGCCAGCAGCTTGAGACAGGGTTGGTGGGAGCTGTTTTTT.

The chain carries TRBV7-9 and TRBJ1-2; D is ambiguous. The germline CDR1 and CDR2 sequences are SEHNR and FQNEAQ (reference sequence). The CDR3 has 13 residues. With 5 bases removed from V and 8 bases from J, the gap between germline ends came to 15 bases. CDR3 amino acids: CASSPETPSGYTF. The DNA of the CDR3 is TGTGCCAGCAGCCCCGAGACGCCATCCGGCTACACCTTC.

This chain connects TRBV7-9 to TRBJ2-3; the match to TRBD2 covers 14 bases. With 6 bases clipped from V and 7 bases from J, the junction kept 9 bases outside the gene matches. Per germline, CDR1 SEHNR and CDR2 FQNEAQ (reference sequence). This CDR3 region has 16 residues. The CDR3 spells CASRSPGLAGVYTQYF. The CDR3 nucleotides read TGTGCCAGCAGGAGTCCGGGACTAGCGGGAGTTTATACGCAGTATTTT. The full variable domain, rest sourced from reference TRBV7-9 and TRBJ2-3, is DTGVSQNPRHKITKRGQNVTFRCDPISEHNRLYWYRQTLGQGPEFLTYFQNEAQLEKSRLLSDRFSAERPKGSFSTLEIQRTEQGDSAMYLCASRSPGLAGVYTQYFGPGTRLTVL.

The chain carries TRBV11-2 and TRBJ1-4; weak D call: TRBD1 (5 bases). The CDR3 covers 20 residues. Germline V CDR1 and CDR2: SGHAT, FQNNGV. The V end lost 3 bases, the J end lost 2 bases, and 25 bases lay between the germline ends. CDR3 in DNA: TGTGCCAGCAGCTTTCTCCCTCCGACAGCTTGGGGACGGACTAATGAAAAACTGTTTTTT. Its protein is CASSFLPPTAWGRTNEKLFF. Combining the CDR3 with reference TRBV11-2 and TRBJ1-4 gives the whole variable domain EAGVAQSPRYKIIEKRQSVAFWCNPISGHATLYWYQQILGQGPKLLIQFQNNGVVDDSQLPKDRFSAERLKGVDSTLKIQPAKLEDSAVYLCASSFLPPTAWGRTNEKLFFGSGTQLSVL.

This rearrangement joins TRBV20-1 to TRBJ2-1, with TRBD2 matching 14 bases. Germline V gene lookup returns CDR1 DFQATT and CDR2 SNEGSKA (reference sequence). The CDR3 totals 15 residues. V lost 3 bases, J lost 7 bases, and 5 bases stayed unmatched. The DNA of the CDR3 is TGCAGTGCTAGCCCGGGACTAGCGGGAGTTAATGAGCAGTTCTTC. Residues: CSASPGLAGVNEQFF.

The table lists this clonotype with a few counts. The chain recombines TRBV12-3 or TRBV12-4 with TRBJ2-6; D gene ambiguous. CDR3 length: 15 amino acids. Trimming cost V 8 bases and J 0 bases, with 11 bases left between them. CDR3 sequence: CASGETNSGANVLTF. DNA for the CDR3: TGTGCCAGCGGGGAAACAAACTCTGGGGCCAACGTCCTGACTTTC.

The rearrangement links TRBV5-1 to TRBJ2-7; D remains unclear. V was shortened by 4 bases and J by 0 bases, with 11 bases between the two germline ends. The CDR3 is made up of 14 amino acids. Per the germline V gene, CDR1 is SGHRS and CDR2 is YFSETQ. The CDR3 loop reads CASSTSLSSYEQYF. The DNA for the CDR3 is TGCGCCAGCAGCACCAGCCTTAGCTCCTACGAGCAGTACTTC.